Presented here are 2 T cell receptor beta chains from one specimen sequenced in a study of CD8+ T cells in alopecia areata. In each case, RNA was isolated and then reverse transcribed into cDNA as the sequencing template. Using immunoSEQ multiplex PCR, the repertoire was profiled, and TCRdb retains in-frame clones only, with some absent. Altogether roughly 250,000 clones are present, roughly two thirds being singletons, with the ten largest covering approximately 1.2%. The sequencing here drew on CD4+ T cells sorted from blood, taken at week 0. The receptor set was obtained from a human donor with alopecia areata.

This chain connects TRBV7-2 to TRBJ2-7; D gene ambiguous. The CDR3 has 13 residues. With 6 bases removed from V and 3 bases from J, the gap between germline ends came to 12 bases. Germline V gene sequence: CDR1 SGHTA, CDR2 FQGNSA. CDR3 DNA: TGTGCCAGCAGGGAAAGAGAATACTACGAGCAGTACTTC. It translates to CASREREYYEQYF.

CDR3 region: CSARTSGDQETQYF. CDR3 coding DNA: TGCAGCGCCCGGACTAGCGGGGACCAAGAGACCCAGTACTTC. The V gene is TRBV29-1, the J gene TRBJ2-5; the match to TRBD2 covers 12 bases. CDR1 SQVTM and CDR2 ANQGSEA come from the germline V gene. Trimming removed 7 bases from V and 0 bases from J; junction bases left unmatched: 3. This CDR3 has 14 amino acids.